The following is a T cell receptor beta chain sequence with its context. Its cognate antigen has yet to be identified. No base qualities exist here, and no much larger clone lies one base off it. The CDR3 numbers 13 residues from cysteine through phenylalanine. The only DNA kept is the CDR3, 39 bases in frame from the first base. Reading the germline V gene gives CDR1 MGHDK and CDR2 SYGVNS. Cut back by 6 bases and 8 bases, the V and J ends lie 14 bases apart. The sample belongs to a study of graft-versus-host responses after intestinal transplantation (dated by TCRdb to about 2021). A note on the overall study: The transplants that recipients got were multivisceral, liver-intestinal, or isolated intestinal. Every recipient was given anti-thymocyte globulin induction, followed by around three years of maintenance tacrolimus and steroids. After intestinal transplantation, graft-versus-host and host-versus-graft alloreactive T cell clones were followed in the graft, circulation and bone marrow using bulk TCR-beta CDR3 sequencing. Alloreactive clones were identified by sequencing pre-transplant mixed lymphocyte reaction products and comparing them with unstimulated pre-transplant donor and recipient T cells. The cohort enrolled about two dozen intestinal transplant recipients, one of whom was a retransplant, and 3 patients without pretransplant specimens were excluded. Donor T cell macrochimerism was defined as a peak of at least 4% donor T cells among recipient peripheral blood mononuclear cells. Rather than going through the commercial service, samples from three later patients were sequenced in-house on an Illumina MiSeq and processed with MiXCR.

Preparation of the library involved the immunoSEQ multiplex PCR assay. For most patients, genomic DNA was isolated with the Qiagen DNeasy Blood and Tissue Kit and shipped frozen to Adaptive Biotechnologies for TCR sequencing. For most patients, genomic DNA was subjected to high-throughput TCR-beta CDR3 sequencing by Adaptive Biotechnologies. The original methods were these. Adaptive's ImmunoSEQ software supplied the TCR sequencing data for more than 15 patients, while MiXCR and VDJtools were used to process a few other patients. CD4 versus CD8 sorting errors were corrected by removing sequences found in both subsets at a frequency ratio below 5:1. CDR3 nucleotide sequences shared by donor and recipient were removed because the origin of these sequences could not be assigned. To count as alloreactive, a clone needed at least 2-fold expansion over unstimulated cells and a minimum CFSE-low frequency of 0.002% (template counts) or 0.001% (read counts). Mappable clones were those detected in sequenced pre-transplant spleen, lymph node, or MLR CFSE-low populations of the donor or recipient. Cumulative frequency of alloreactive clones was calculated as a percentage of all sequences weighted by copy number. TCRdb took this table from immuneACCESS and kept in-frame rearrangements with V and J called. Such tables lack part of the clones; where checked against another copy, unresolved V genes explain under half of the gap, and the rest is unexplained. Clone size and V and J calls were adopted from that table, with D and trimming inferred from the DNA. This sample comprises over 80,000 clones, around 90% of them detected only once. The ten biggest clones cover around 0.44% of the sample.

General findings and caveats noted by the study authors: GvH clones were detected in recipient bone marrow, and some of these GvH clones were observed earlier in ileal mucosa or blood, consistent with an intestinal mucosal origin. Early after transplant, peak levels of circulating GvH clones were associated with declines in HvG clones. The relatively low number and heterogeneity of intestinal transplant patients limited the conclusions. Patients with donor T cell macrochimerism had high GvH to HvG T cell clonal ratios in their allografts.

The sample's time point label is to be understood as: cells obtained before transplantation from donor or recipient. CD3+CD4+ and CD3+CD8+ populations were FACS-sorted from unstimulated pre-transplant donor and recipient cells taken from spleen or lymph nodes. The source is a human donor who was the organ donor for an intestinal transplant. This chain is built from TRBV25-1 and TRBJ2-1; TRBD1 could be the D gene, as 5 bases match. The sequenced sample was unstimulated CD8+ T cells sorted from spleen or lymph node cells, obtained before transplant. CDR3 loop: CASRDNLEDEQFF. The DNA sequence is given as TGTGCCAGCAGGGACAACCTCGAGGATGAGCAGTTCTTC.